The rows below give T cell receptor beta chains drawn from one sample of a study of identical twins. TCRdb reanalysed the 5' RACE reads using MiXCR and keeps one entry per CDR3 protein. The profile shows 200,000 to 250,000 distinct CDR3 sequences, approximately 7.3% of them singletons. These data were also filed under a second study, of yellow fever vaccine responses in identical twins.

The sequenced material came from CD8+ T cells sorted from blood. The receptor set was obtained from a young woman in good health. Each CDR3 is given with its conserved first and last residue. A D gene is named only where the DNA matches it firmly. Rows may omit the clone size; those that give it use once, few, many or a size class.

V	D	size	J	DNA	CDR3
TRBV2	TRBD1	few	TRBJ2-1	TGTGCCAGCAGTGTCCAGACAGGGGACTACAATGAGCAGTTCTTC	CASSVQTGDYNEQFF
TRBV15	-	few	TRBJ2-5	TGTGCCACCAGCAGAGATGCGCCACCCCGGGAGACCCAGTACTTC	CATSRDAPPRETQYF
TRBV4-2	TRBD2	few	TRBJ2-1	TGTGCCAGCACCCCAGGGGGGCTAGCGGGGTCTTCTCTTTACAATGAGCAGTTCTTC	CASTPGGLAGSSLYNEQFF
TRBV27	-	-	TRBJ2-3	TGTGCCAGCAGTTTACCCTATGCCACAGATACGCAGTATTTT	CASSLPYATDTQYF
TRBV7-9	TRBD2	few	TRBJ2-5	TGTGCCAGCAGCCGGGGAGGGACGTTAGAGACCCAGTACTTC	CASSRGGTLETQYF
TRBV12-3/TRBV12-4	-	few	TRBJ2-2	TGTGCCAGCAGTTTCTCTTGGGTGTCCGGGGAGCTGTTTTTT	CASSFSWVSGELFF
TRBV4-1	TRBD2	-	TRBJ2-3	TGCGCCAGCAGCCAATTAGCGGGGGACGTCACAGATACGCAGTATTTT	CASSQLAGDVTDTQYF
TRBV9	TRBD2	many	TRBJ2-7	TGTGCCAGCAGCGTAAGTGCGGGAGTGGGGTCCTACGAGCAGTACTTC	CASSVSAGVGSYEQYF
TRBV20-1	-	-	TRBJ2-2	TGCAGTGCTAGAGAAAGGACTGCTACCGGGGAGCTGTTTTTT	CSARERTATGELFF
TRBV7-8	-	few	TRBJ2-1	TGTGCCAGCACCTTCCTCCGGAGCTCCTACAATGAGCAGTTCTTC	CASTFLRSSYNEQFF
TRBV4-2	-	many	TRBJ1-6	TGTGCCAGCAGCCAAGAACAGGAGTATAATTCACCCCTCCACTTT	CASSQEQEYNSPLHF
TRBV7-8	TRBD1	-	TRBJ1-2	TGTGCCAGCAGCTTAGGGGACAGGGGGCTCAACTATGGCTACACCTTC	CASSLGDRGLNYGYTF
TRBV3-1	-	many	TRBJ1-3	TGTGCCAGCAGCCAAGCGGTGACAGCCGACTCTGGAAACACCATATATTTT	CASSQAVTADSGNTIYF
TRBV27	-	many	TRBJ2-7	TGTGCCAGCAGTTTAAATGGCTACGAGCAGTACTTC	CASSLNGYEQYF
TRBV29-1	TRBD1	many	TRBJ2-1	TGCAGCGCAGGGGGTAATGAGCAGTTCTTC	CSAGGNEQFF
TRBV10-3	-	many	TRBJ1-1	TGTGCCATCAGTGAGTCCGAGGCGTCCGAAGCTTTCTTT	CAISESEASEAFF
TRBV28	TRBD1	-	TRBJ1-5	TGTGCCAGCAGTTTAGGGACAGTCTATCAGCCCCAGCATTTT	CASSLGTVYQPQHF
TRBV27	-	many	TRBJ2-7	TGTGCCAGCAGTGGCCCGAGTGTTCGGGACTCAAGCTCCTACGAGCAGTACTTC	CASSGPSVRDSSSYEQYF
TRBV27	TRBD2	few	TRBJ2-7	TGTGCCAGCAGTTTATTTACTAGCGGTTACGAGCAGTACTTC	CASSLFTSGYEQYF
TRBV5-5	-	many	TRBJ2-1	TGTGCCAGCAGCGACATAACTAGAGGTCTTTCCAATGAGCAGTTCTTC	CASSDITRGLSNEQFF
TRBV7-2	TRBD2	few	TRBJ2-1	TGTGCCAGCAGCGCTCCCGAGCGGGGGGCCCCCTACAATGAGCAGTTCTTC	CASSAPERGAPYNEQFF
TRBV3-1	TRBD2	many	TRBJ2-2	TGTGCCAGCAGCCAAGATTGGGAGGGCACCGGGGAGCTGTTTTTT	CASSQDWEGTGELFF
TRBV10-3	-	-	TRBJ2-7	TGTGCCACCAAGAGAGGGCCCTACGAGCAGTACTTC	CATKRGPYEQYF
TRBV7-9	TRBD2	few	TRBJ2-1	TGTGCCAGCAGCGGCAACGGGAGGGCCGACAATGAGCAGTTCTTC	CASSGNGRADNEQFF
TRBV7-8	-	once	TRBJ2-2	TGTGCCAGCAGAGGTCGCGTGGGGAACACCGGGGAGCTGTTTTTT	CASRGRVGNTGELFF
TRBV2	-	-	TRBJ1-4	TGTGCCAGCAGTGAGGGACTGCTTTCTGAAAAACTGTTTTTT	CASSEGLLSEKLFF
TRBV7-6	-	-	TRBJ2-1	TGTGCCAGCAGCTTGGACCGGCCTTCCATCTTCAATGAGCAGTTCTTC	CASSLDRPSIFNEQFF
TRBV7-9	TRBD1	few	TRBJ2-7	TGTGCCAGCAGCCCCCCGGACAGGGGTTACTACGAGCAGTACTTC	CASSPPDRGYYEQYF
TRBV7-9	-	-	TRBJ1-6	TGTGCCAGCAGCTCTCAGGGTTATAATTCACCCCTCCACTTT	CASSSQGYNSPLHF